The clone carrying this TCR beta chain has just a few counts. Its antigen is unknown. Each gene name is a mouse one. The DNA ends 3 residues before the CDR3 does, and the rest of the CDR3 is filled in from the germline J gene. The sorting of pooled cutaneous lymph node cells relied on CD4, CD8alpha, NKG2D, NKG2ACE and other markers. The data were taken from a study of CD8+ T cells in alopecia areata. Study summary: Those receiving the skin were roughly 7-10-week-old female C3H/HeJ mice, whose grafts came from approximately 6-12-month-old C3H/HeJ donors with spontaneous alopecia. Study-wide findings and caveats: In scalp samples, resident alphabeta T cells of normal skin are also sequenced. Researchers reported that TCR sharing among patients proved less clear than in mice, possibly HLA-linked.

Reverse transcription of extracted RNA yielded cDNA, which provided the sequencing template. Repertoires were generated with immunoSEQ multiplex PCR, while TCRdb's copy carries only in-frame clones and drops some. This sample includes 200,000 to 300,000 clones with no singletons; its ten biggest clones take up roughly 1.2%. V dropped 0 bases and J dropped 8 bases, with 11 bases sitting between them. The CDR3 spans 15 residues. Germline loops: CDR1 NSQYPW, CDR2 LRSPGD (reference sequence). The receptor was derived from a C3H/HeJ mouse with alopecia areata. This mouse strain has H2-k as its MHC haplotype. The sequencing input was CD4+ T cells sorted from a lymph node. The rearrangement uses TRBV1 and TRBJ1-6; the D gene is possibly TRBD1 (6 bases). TRBJ1-6 is sorted into the ORF group, with uncertain function. CDR3 protein: CTCSAEQGAYSPLYF. The CDR3 DNA, read in part, is TGCACCTGCAGTGCAGAACAGGGCGCATATTCGCCC.